Below, 17 T cell receptor beta chains from the same sample are listed, as sequenced in a study of T cell repertoires in cytomegalovirus infection. No antigen has been identified for these receptors. TCRdb re-analysed the reads in MiXCR, keeping a single row per CDR3 protein. This sample has roughly 990,000 distinct CDR3 sequences, with around 32% found just once. Sample: cultured CD8+ T cells from PBMCs, taken from culture after CMV antigen stimulation. The receptors were gathered from a human donor in good health (CMV status not recorded). Some clones in this sample may be carry-over from other donors' samples.

This chain joins TRBV7-6 and TRBJ2-2; weak D call: TRBD2 (6 bases). CDR3 length: 15 residues. V was pared by 4 bases and J by 5 bases, with 14 bases between. The germline CDR1 and CDR2 sequences are SGHVS and FNYEAQ. The DNA for the CDR3 is TGTGCCAGCAGCTGGGGACCCGGGGGTACCGGGGAGCTGTTTTTT. It specifies CASSWGPGGTGELFF.

The gene calls are TRBV13 and TRBJ2-3; unclear D gene. This CDR3 has 14 residues. CDR1 and CDR2 (germline): PRHDT, FYEKMQ (reference sequence). Trimming stripped 5 bases from V and 2 bases from J, with 11 bases between. The CDR3 loop is CASSAKDLTDTQYF. The CDR3, as DNA: TGTGCCAGCAGCGCCAAAGACCTCACAGATACGCAGTATTTT.

This clonotype was observed once. The chain links TRBV5-1 to TRBJ2-6, with 10 bases fitting TRBD2. Trimming took 7 bases from V and 0 from J; bases not matched to a gene: 4. CDR1 and CDR2 from the germline V gene are SGHRS and YFSETQ. This CDR3 region has 16 residues. CDR3 nucleotides: TGCGCCAGCCTCGGACTAGCGGTCTCTGGGGCCAACGTCCTGACTTTC. Translating gives CASLGLAVSGANVLTF.

The chain combines TRBV19 with TRBJ2-7; D gene unclear. The CDR3 runs to 16 residues. Germline loops: CDR1 LNHDA, CDR2 SQIVND (reference sequence). Between the trimmed V and J ends, which lost 6 bases and 0 bases, there was a span of 18 bases. The CDR3 region has the DNA TGTGCCAGTAGGCAGCGAATAGGCAGGAGCTCCTACGAGCAGTACTTC. It encodes CASRQRIGRSSYEQYF.

On this clonotype itself: Being one base from a much bigger clone, this may be a read error. The rearrangement links TRBV29-1 to TRBJ1-4; D perhaps matches TRBD1 (5 bases). The V and J ends lost 8 bases and 3 bases respectively, with 16 bases between them. CDR3 length: 14 residues. Germline V gene sequence: CDR1 SQVTM, CDR2 ANQGSEA. This chain's CDR3 is CSIQVNPPNEKLFF. CDR3 bases: TGCAGCATACAGGTGAACCCGCCTAATGAAAAACTGTTTTTT.

The chain carries TRBV5-1 and TRBJ1-1; D call uncertain. With 5 bases removed from V and 8 bases from J, the gap between germline ends came to 13 bases. Germline-derived CDR1 and CDR2 are SGHRS and YFSETQ. The CDR3 has 12 amino acids. The CDR3 coding sequence is TGCGCCAGCAGGCTAGGCGAAAGAGAAGCTTTCTTT. It codes for CASRLGEREAFF.

With respect to this clonotype: Its ends do not fully match the called genes, so a read error is possible. The J gene is TRBJ2-1, the V gene TRBV7-2; TRBD1 matches 7 bases. Germline V gene data show CDR1 as SGHTA and CDR2 as FQGNSA. The CDR3 length is 16 residues. The chain's CDR3 is CANSLESGTAYNEQFF. As DNA, the CDR3 is TGTGCCAACAGCTTAGAATCCGGGACAGCCTACAATGAGCAGTTCTTC.

This chain uses TRBV6-1 with TRBJ2-7, with D unclear. The V and J ends lost 5 bases and 2 bases respectively, with 22 bases between them. This CDR3 contains 17 residues. Germline CDR1 reads MNHNS; CDR2 reads SASEGT. Here the CDR3 DNA reads TGTGCCAGCAGTACGGGCCCGCGGAGTGGATCGGCCTACGAGCAGTACTTC. Protein sequence: CASSTGPRSGSAYEQYF.

V and J are TRBV6-8 and TRBJ1-1; no definite D call. CDR1 MNHGY and CDR2 SAAAGT come from the germline V gene. The V end was cut by 9 bases, the J end by 0 bases, with 5 bases between. CDR3 length: 11 residues. In DNA form, the CDR3 reads TGTGCCAGTGAGCTGAACACTGAAGCTTTCTTT. Translating gives CASELNTEAFF.

This clonotype showed up just once. The chain employs TRBV7-6 and TRBJ2-3; 7 bases fit TRBD2. Trimming at V came to 5 bases and at J to 0 bases, leaving 17 bases not matched to a gene. Germline V gene sequence: CDR1 SGHVS, CDR2 FNYEAQ. The CDR3 sequence is 19 residues long. DNA for the CDR3: TGTGCCAGCAGCCTTCTTTCGCGGGAGTCATATACTAGCACAGATACGCAGTATTTT. Translation: CASSLLSRESYTSTDTQYF.

V is TRBV5-4 and J is TRBJ2-7; 10 positions agree with TRBD2. From germline, CDR1 is SGHNT and CDR2 YYREEE (reference sequence). This CDR3 comprises 15 residues. V lost 3 bases and J lost 0; bases outside the gene matches: 3. The CDR3 bases are TGTGCCAGCAGCTGGACTAGCGGAAGCTCCTACGAGCAGTACTTC. It yields the protein CASSWTSGSSYEQYF. The variable domain in full, completed from reference TRBV5-4 and TRBJ2-7, reads ETGVTQSPTHLIKTRGQQVTLRCSSQSGHNTVSWYQQALGQGPQFIFQYYREEENGRGNFPPRFSGLQFPNYSSELNVNALELDDSALYLCASSWTSGSSYEQYFGPGTRLTVT.

The chain recombines TRBV12-3 or TRBV12-4 with TRBJ1-6, with unresolved D. CDR3 length: 13 residues. Trimming pared 5 bases from V and 9 bases from J, leaving 11 bases between. The CDR3 reads CASSPGLASPLHF. The DNA for the CDR3 is TGTGCCAGCAGTCCCGGACTCGCTTCACCCCTCCACTTT.

The sample holds a few counts of this clonotype. The chain couples TRBV5-4 to TRBJ1-2; the D is unclear. The CDR3 extends over 16 amino acids. Germline V gene data show CDR1 as SGHNT and CDR2 as YYREEE (reference sequence). Trimming shortened V by 2 bases and J by 7 bases, and 21 bases separated the two germline ends. For the CDR3, the DNA is TGTGCCAGCAGCTTAAAGAGGGAGTCGTTGATAGTTGGCTACACCTTC. This translates into CASSLKRESLIVGYTF.

The J gene is TRBJ1-1, the V gene TRBV27, with a weak D call TRBD1 (6 bases). This CDR3 contains 15 residues. Germline-derived CDR1 and CDR2 are MNHEY and SMNVEV (reference sequence). V was trimmed by 2 bases and J by 5 bases, leaving 15 bases between them. DNA for the CDR3: TGTGCCAGCAGTTTAGGTCCGGGGGGCTGGACTGAAGCTTTCTTT. Amino acid sequence: CASSLGPGGWTEAFF.

This clonotype was seen repeatedly, ten times or more. The chain joins TRBV19 to TRBJ1-5; 8 bases line up with TRBD1. The CDR3 consists of 15 residues. V shed 5 bases, J shed 4 bases, and the junction held 7 bases outside the gene matches. CDR1 is LNHDA, CDR2 SQIVND, per germline (reference sequence). The DNA for the CDR3 is TGTGCCAGTAGTGTCGGACAGGGCCTTAATCAGCCCCAGCATTTT. The encoded protein is CASSVGQGLNQPQHF. Full variable domain (remainder filled in from reference TRBV19 and TRBJ1-5): DGGITQSPKYLFRKEGQNVTLSCEQNLNHDAMYWYRQDPGQGLRLIYYSQIVNDFQKGDIAEGYSVSREKKESFPLTVTSAQKNPTAFYLCASSVGQGLNQPQHFGDGTRLSIL.

The chain carries TRBV6-5 and TRBJ2-1, with 8 positions matching TRBD2. The germline CDR1 and CDR2 sequences are MNHEY and SVGAGI. The CDR3 extends over 16 amino acids. Unmatched junction bases numbered 7, after V lost 2 bases and J lost 4 bases. CDR3 protein: CASSYLGSGTYNEQFF. DNA of the CDR3: TGTGCCAGCAGTTACCTCGGTAGCGGGACTTACAATGAGCAGTTCTTC.

The CDR3 nucleotides are TGTGCCAGCAGCTCGGACAGGGGTGGTGAGAGTGAGCAGTTCTTC. This translates into CASSSDRGGESEQFF. This chain links TRBV5-5 with TRBJ2-1; 9 bases match TRBD1. The length of the CDR3 is 15 residues. In germline, CDR1 is SGHKS, CDR2 YYEKEE (reference sequence). After removal of 3 bases from V and 9 bases from J, the junction contained 10 bases not matched to a gene.